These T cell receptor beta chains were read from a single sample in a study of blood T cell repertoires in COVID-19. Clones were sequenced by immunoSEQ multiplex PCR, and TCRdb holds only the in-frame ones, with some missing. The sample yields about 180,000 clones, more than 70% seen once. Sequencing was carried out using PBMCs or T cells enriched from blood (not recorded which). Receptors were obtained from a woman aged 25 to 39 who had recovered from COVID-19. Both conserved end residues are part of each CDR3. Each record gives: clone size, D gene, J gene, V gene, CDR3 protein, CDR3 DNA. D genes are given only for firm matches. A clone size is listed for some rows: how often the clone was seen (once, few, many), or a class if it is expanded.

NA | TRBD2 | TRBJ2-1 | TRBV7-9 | CASTGTSGEEGNEQFF | TGTGCCAGCACGGGGACTAGCGGGGAGGAAGGGAATGAGCAGTTCTTC
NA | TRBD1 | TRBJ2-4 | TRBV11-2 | CASSLGIQGASKNIQYF | TGTGCCAGCAGCTTAGGTATCCAGGGGGCTTCCAAAAACATTCAGTACTTC
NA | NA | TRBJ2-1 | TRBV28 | CASSLRQGRDEQFF | TGTGCCAGCAGTTTACGGCAGGGGCGGGATGAGCAGTTCTTC
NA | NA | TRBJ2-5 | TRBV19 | CASSMTDGGETQYF | TGTGCCAGTAGTATGACCGACGGGGGAGAGACCCAGTACTTC
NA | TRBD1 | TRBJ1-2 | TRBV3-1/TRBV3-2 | CASSHRGQGAVGGYTF | TGTGCCAGCAGCCACCGGGGACAGGGGGCTGTGGGTGGCTACACCTTC
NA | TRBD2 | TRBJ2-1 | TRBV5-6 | CASSLRTSGILRDEQFF | TGTGCCAGCAGCTTACGGACTAGCGGGATTCTCAGGGATGAGCAGTTCTTC
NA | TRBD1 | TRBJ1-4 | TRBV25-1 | CASIWTGPTEKLFF | TGTGCCAGCATTTGGACAGGGCCCACGGAAAAACTGTTTTTT
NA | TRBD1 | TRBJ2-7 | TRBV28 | CASRTRDRLYEQYF | TGTGCCAGCAGAACCAGGGACAGGCTCTACGAGCAGTACTTC
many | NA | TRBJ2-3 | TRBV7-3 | CASSLSGSIDTQYF | TGTGCCAGCAGCTTATCAGGATCCATTGATACGCAGTATTTT
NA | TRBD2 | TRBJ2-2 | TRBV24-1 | CATSDPRGAGALGDPDTGELFF | TGTGCCACCAGTGACCCTCGGGGAGCGGGAGCATTAGGGGACCCGGACACCGGGGAGCTGTTTTTT
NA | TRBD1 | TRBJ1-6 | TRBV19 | CASSIRSSGWAGGFGSPLHF | TGTGCCAGTAGTATAAGGTCATCTGGATGGGCAGGGGGCTTCGGATCACCCCTCCACTTT
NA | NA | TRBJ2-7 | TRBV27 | CASSLQPRGPHYEQYF | TGTGCCAGCAGTTTACAGCCTCGCGGGCCGCACTACGAGCAGTACTTC
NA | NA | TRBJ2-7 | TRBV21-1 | CASSRNPRRGLPYEQYF | TGTGCCAGCAGCCGAAATCCCCGGAGGGGGCTTCCCTACGAGCAGTACTTC
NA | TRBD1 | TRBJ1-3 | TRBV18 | CASSTGVLLSSGNTIYF | TGTGCCAGCTCAACAGGGGTTCTACTTTCCTCTGGAAACACCATATATTTT
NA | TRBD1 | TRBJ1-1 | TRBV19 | CASTPEYRGESEAFF | TGTGCCAGTACCCCGGAGTACAGGGGCGAGTCTGAAGCTTTCTTT
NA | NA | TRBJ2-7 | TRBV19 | CASSIAGVNEQYF | TGTGCCAGTAGTATAGCGGGAGTAAACGAGCAGTACTTC
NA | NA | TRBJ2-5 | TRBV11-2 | CASRPQGGEETQYF | TGTGCCAGCAGACCACAGGGTGGGGAGGAGACCCAGTACTTC
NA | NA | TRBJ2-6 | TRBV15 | CATSAGFGANVLTF | TGTGCCACCAGTGCAGGGTTCGGGGCCAACGTCCTGACTTTC
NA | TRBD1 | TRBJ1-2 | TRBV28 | CASSLVDRDYGYTF | TGTGCCAGCAGTTTAGTGGACAGGGACTATGGCTACACCTTC
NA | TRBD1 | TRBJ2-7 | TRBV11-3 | CASSSAGTEVGDCYEQYF | TGTGCCAGCAGCTCAGCCGGGACAGAGGTAGGGGATTGCTACGAGCAGTACTTC
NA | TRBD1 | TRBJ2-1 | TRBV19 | CASSVAGGRPSGSYNEQFF | TGTGCCAGTAGTGTCGCAGGGGGTCGACCTTCCGGCTCCTACAATGAGCAGTTCTTC
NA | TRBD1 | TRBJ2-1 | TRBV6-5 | CASSYSVQGASEQFF | TGTGCCAGCAGTTACTCGGTACAGGGGGCGAGTGAGCAGTTCTTC
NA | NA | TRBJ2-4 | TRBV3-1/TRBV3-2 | CASSQGGVRKNIQYF | TGTGCCAGCAGCCAAGGGGGAGTCCGCAAAAACATTCAGTACTTC
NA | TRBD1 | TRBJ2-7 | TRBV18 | CASSLTGNERSYEQYF | TGTGCCAGCTCGCTGACAGGGAATGAGAGGTCCTACGAGCAGTACTTC
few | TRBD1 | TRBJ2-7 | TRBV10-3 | CAISDRDRGDYEQYF | TGTGCCATCAGTGATAGGGACAGGGGCGATTACGAGCAGTACTTC
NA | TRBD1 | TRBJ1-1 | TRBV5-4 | CASSQGQGAMNTEAFF | TGTGCCAGCAGCCAGGGACAGGGGGCGATGAACACTGAAGCTTTCTTT
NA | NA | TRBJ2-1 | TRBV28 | CASSLYGGEAYNEQFF | TGTGCCAGCAGTTTATACGGCGGGGAGGCCTACAATGAGCAGTTCTTC
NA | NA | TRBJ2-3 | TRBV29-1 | CSAMERLRADTQYF | TGCAGCGCGATGGAGAGGTTGCGGGCAGATACGCAGTATTTT
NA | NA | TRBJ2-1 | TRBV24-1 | CATSDFEDEQFF | TGTGCCACCAGTGATTTTGAGGATGAGCAGTTCTTC
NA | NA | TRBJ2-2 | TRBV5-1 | CASRLTGLGTGELFF | TGCGCCAGTAGACTTACAGGGTTGGGCACCGGGGAGCTGTTTTTT
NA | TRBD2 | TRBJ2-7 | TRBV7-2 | CASSLDVGGRNEQYF | TGTGCCAGCAGCTTAGACGTGGGAGGGCGCAACGAGCAGTACTTC
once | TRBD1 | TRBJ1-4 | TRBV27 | CASSRVGTGDEKLFF | TGTGCCAGCAGTCGGGTCGGGACAGGGGATGAAAAACTGTTTTTT
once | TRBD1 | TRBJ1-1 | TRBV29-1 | CSVTGTGDVWTEAFF | TGCAGCGTAACCGGGACAGGGGATGTGTGGACTGAAGCTTTCTTT
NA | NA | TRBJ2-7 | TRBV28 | CASSSSVTAPNEQYF | TGTGCCAGCAGCTCTAGCGTAACCGCACCCAACGAGCAGTACTTC
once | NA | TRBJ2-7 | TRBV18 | CASSLNTGTTNEQYF | TGTGCCAGCTCGCTAAATACCGGGACAACTAACGAGCAGTACTTC
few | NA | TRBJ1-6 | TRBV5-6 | CASSWDFRNSPLHF | TGTGCCAGCAGCTGGGACTTTCGGAATTCACCCCTCCACTTT
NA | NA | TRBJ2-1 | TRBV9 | CASSDSGQYNNEQFF | TGTGCCAGCAGCGACTCGGGACAATACAACAATGAGCAGTTCTTC
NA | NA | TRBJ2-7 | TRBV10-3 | CAISELGLNYEQYF | TGTGCCATCAGTGAGCTTGGACTAAACTACGAGCAGTACTTC
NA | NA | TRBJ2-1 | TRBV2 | CASRDQGDAFF | TGTGCCAGCAGAGATCAGGGTGACGCGTTCTTC
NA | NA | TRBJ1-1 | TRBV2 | CASSVLGGQTEAFF | TGTGCCAGCAGTGTTCTTGGTGGTCAGACTGAAGCTTTCTTT
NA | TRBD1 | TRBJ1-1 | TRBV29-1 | CSCTPRTGGRTEAFF | TGCAGCTGCACCCCCCGTACAGGGGGCAGAACTGAAGCTTTCTTT
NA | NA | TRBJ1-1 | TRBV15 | CATSAREGAEAFF | TGTGCCACCAGCGCCAGGGAGGGGGCTGAAGCTTTCTTT
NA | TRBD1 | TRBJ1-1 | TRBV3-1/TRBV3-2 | CASSHLAGPTGGTEAFF | TGTGCCAGCAGCCACCTCGCAGGCCCGACAGGGGGGACTGAAGCTTTCTTT
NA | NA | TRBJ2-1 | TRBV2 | CASSETSPTYNEQFF | TGTGCCAGCAGTGAAACGTCTCCTACCTACAATGAGCAGTTCTTC
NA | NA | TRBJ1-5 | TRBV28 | CASSAFGGSNQPQHF | TGTGCCAGCAGTGCCTTCGGAGGGAGCAATCAGCCCCAGCATTTT
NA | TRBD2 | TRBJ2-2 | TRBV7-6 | CASSLPGLAGTTGELFF | TGTGCCAGCAGCTTACCGGGACTAGCGGGGACCACCGGGGAGCTGTTTTTT
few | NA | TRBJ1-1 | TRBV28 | CASSLWRGEAFF | TGTGCCAGCAGTTTATGGCGAGGTGAAGCTTTCTTT
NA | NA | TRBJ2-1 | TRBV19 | CASSGGNEQFF | TGTGCCAGTAGTGGAGGCAATGAGCAGTTCTTC
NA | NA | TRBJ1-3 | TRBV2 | CASSEFGGGSGNTIYF | TGTGCCAGCAGTGAATTCGGGGGGGGCTCTGGAAACACCATATATTTT
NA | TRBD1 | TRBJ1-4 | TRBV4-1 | CASSQETGAREKLFF | TGCGCCAGCAGCCAAGAAACAGGGGCGCGGGAAAAACTGTTTTTT
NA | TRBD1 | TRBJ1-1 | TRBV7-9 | CASSPTGDWLMNTEAFF | TGTGCCAGCAGCCCCACAGGGGATTGGCTCATGAACACTGAAGCTTTCTTT
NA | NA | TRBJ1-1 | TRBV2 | CASSEGWGPEAFF | TGTGCCAGCAGTGAAGGGTGGGGCCCTGAAGCTTTCTTT
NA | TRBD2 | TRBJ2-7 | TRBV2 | CASSFPGLAGGGAYEQYF | TGTGCCAGCAGTTTTCCGGGACTAGCGGGAGGAGGGGCCTACGAGCAGTACTTC
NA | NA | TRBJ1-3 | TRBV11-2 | CASSSRLSGNTIYF | TGTGCCAGCAGCTCTAGGTTGAGCGGAAACACCATATATTTT
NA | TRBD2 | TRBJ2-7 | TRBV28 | CASRIAGLLYEQYF | TGTGCCAGCAGGATAGCGGGATTGCTCTACGAGCAGTACTTC
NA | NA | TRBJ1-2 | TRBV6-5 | CASRDKNEPNYGYTF | TGTGCCAGCAGGGACAAAAACGAACCTAACTATGGCTACACCTTC
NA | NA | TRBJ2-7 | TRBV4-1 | CASSQVDSSYEQYF | TGCGCCAGCAGCCAAGTGGACTCGTCATACGAGCAGTACTTC
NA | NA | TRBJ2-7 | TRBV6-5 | CASSQGTTYEQYF | TGTGCCAGCAGTCAGGGGACTACCTACGAGCAGTACTTC
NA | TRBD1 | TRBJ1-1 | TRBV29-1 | CSAGTGLNTEAFF | TGCAGCGCTGGGACAGGGTTAAACACTGAAGCTTTCTTT